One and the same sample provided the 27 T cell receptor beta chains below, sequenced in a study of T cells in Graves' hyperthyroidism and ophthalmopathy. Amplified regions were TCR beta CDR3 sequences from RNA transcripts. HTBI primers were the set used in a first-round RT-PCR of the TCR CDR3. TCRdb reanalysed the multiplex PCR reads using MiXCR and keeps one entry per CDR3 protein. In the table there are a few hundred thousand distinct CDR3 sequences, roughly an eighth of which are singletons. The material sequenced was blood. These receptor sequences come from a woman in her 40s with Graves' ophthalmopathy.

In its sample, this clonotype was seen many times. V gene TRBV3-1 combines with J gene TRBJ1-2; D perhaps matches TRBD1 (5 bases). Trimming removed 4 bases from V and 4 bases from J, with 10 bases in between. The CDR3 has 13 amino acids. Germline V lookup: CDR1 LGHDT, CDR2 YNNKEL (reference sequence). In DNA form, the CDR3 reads TGTGCCAGCAGCCCCCGGGACTTCTATGGCTACACCTTC. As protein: CASSPRDFYGYTF.

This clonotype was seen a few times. The CDR3 region is CASSAAYSPLHF. CDR3 nucleotides: TGTGCCAGCAGCGCAGCTTATTCACCCCTCCACTTT. The chain combines TRBV28 with TRBJ1-6; the D is unclear. The CDR3 is 12 amino acids. V was shortened by 6 bases and J by 8 bases, with 8 bases between the two germline ends. Germline V CDR1 and CDR2: MDHEN, SYDVKM.

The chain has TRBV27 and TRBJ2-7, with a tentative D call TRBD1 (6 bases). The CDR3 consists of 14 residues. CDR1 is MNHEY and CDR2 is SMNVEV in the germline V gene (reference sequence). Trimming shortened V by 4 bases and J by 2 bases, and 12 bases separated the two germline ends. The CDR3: CASSWVQGPYEQYF. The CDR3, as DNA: TGTGCCAGCAGTTGGGTACAGGGCCCCTACGAGCAGTACTTC.

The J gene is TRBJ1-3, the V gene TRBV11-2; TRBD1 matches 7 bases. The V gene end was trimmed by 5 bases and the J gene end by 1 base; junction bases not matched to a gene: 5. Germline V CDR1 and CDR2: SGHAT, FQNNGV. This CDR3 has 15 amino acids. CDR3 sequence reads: CASSPQTGSGNTIYF. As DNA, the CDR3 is TGTGCCAGCAGCCCACAGACAGGGTCTGGAAACACCATATATTTT. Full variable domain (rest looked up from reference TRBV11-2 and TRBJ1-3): EAGVAQSPRYKIIEKRQSVAFWCNPISGHATLYWYQQILGQGPKLLIQFQNNGVVDDSQLPKDRFSAERLKGVDSTLKIQPAKLEDSAVYLCASSPQTGSGNTIYFGEGSWLTVV.

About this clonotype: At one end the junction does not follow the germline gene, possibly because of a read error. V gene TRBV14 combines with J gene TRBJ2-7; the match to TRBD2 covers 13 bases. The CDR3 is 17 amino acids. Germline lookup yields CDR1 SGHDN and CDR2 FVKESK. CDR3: CASSQTRTSGSLNERYF. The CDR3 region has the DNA TGTGCCAGCAGCCAAACCAGGACTAGCGGGAGTTTGAACGAGCGGTACTTC. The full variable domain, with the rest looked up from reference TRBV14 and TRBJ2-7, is EAGVTQFPSHSVIEKGQTVTLRCDPISGHDNLYWYRRVMGKEIKFLLHFVKESKQDESGMPNNRFLAERTGGTYSTLKVQPAELEDSGVYFCASSQTRTSGSLNERYFGPGTRLTVT.

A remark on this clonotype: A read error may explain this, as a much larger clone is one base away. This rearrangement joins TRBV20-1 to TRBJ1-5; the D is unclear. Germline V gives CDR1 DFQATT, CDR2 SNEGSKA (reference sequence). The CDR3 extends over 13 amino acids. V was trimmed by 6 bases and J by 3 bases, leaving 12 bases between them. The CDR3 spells CSAAQEANQPQHF. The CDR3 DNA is TGCAGTGCCGCGCAGGAGGCCAATCAGCCCCAGCATTTT.

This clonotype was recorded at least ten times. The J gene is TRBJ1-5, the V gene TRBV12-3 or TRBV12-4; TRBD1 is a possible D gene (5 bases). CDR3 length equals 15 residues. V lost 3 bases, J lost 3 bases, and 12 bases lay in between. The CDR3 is CASSLGGGFNQPQHF. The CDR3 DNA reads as TGTGCCAGCAGTTTGGGGGGGGGATTCAATCAGCCCCAGCATTTT.

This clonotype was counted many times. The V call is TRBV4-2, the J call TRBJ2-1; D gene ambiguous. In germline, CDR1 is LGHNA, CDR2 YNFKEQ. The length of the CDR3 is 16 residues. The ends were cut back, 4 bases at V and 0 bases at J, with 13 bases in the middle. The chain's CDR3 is CASSRDWASSYNEQFF. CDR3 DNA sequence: TGTGCCAGCAGCCGCGACTGGGCAAGCTCCTACAATGAGCAGTTCTTC.

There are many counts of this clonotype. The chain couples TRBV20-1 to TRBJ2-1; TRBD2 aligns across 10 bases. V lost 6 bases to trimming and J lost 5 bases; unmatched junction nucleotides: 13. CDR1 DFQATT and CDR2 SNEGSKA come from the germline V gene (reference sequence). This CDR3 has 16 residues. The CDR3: CSAANRGAGGDNEQFF. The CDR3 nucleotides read TGCAGTGCCGCCAACCGGGGAGCGGGAGGGGACAATGAGCAGTTCTTC.

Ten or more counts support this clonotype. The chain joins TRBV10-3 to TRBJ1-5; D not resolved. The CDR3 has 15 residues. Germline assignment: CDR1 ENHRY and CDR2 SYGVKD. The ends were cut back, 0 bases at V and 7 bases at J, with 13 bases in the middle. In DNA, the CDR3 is TGTGCCATCAGTGAGTCCGATTTCCAGCGACAGCCCCAGCATTTT. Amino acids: CAISESDFQRQPQHF.

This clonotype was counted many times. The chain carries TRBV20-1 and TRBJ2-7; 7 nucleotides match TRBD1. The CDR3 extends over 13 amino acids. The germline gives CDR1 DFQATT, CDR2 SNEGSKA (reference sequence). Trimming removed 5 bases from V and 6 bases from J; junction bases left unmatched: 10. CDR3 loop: CSAPGQTVFEQYF. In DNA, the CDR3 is TGCAGTGCTCCGGGACAGACAGTGTTCGAGCAGTACTTC.

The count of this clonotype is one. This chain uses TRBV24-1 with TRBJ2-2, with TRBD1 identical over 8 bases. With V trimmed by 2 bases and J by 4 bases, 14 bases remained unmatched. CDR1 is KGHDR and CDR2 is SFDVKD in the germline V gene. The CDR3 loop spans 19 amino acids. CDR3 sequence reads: CATSDSGTGTHYFTGELFF. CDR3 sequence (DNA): TGTGCCACCAGTGATTCCGGGACAGGCACCCACTATTTCACCGGGGAGCTGTTTTTT.

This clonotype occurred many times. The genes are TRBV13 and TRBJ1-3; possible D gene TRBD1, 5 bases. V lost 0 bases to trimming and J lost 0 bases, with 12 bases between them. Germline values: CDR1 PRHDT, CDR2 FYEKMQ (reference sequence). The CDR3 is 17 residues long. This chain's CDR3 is CASSLGTGPLSGNTIYF. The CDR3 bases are TGTGCCAGCAGCTTAGGCACAGGTCCGCTCTCTGGAAACACCATATATTTT.

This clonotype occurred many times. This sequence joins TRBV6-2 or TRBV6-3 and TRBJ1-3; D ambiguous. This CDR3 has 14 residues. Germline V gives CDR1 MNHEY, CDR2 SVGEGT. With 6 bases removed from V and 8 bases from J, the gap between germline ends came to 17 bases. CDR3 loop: CASRSHLGLDTIYF. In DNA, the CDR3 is TGTGCCAGCAGGTCTCATCTGGGCCTCGACACCATATATTTT.

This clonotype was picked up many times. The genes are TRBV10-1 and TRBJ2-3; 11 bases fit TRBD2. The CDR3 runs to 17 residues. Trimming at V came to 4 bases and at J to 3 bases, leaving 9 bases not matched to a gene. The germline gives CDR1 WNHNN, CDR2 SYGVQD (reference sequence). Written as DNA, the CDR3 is TGCGCCAGCAGTGGTGGCACCCTAGCGGGAGGAACAGATACGCAGTATTTT. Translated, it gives CASSGGTLAGGTDTQYF.

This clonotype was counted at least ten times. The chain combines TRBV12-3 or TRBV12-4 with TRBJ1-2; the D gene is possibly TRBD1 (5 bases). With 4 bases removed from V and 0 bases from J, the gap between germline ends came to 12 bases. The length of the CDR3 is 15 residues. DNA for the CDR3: TGTGCCAGCAGTTGGGGTATGACAGCTAACTATGGCTACACCTTC. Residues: CASSWGMTANYGYTF.

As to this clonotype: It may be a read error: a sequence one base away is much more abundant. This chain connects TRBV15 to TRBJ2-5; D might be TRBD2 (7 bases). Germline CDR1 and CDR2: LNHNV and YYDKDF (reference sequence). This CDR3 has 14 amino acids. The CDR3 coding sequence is TGTGCCACCAGCAGGGGGGGGCAGCAAGAGAGCCAGTACTTC. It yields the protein CATSRGGQQESQYF.

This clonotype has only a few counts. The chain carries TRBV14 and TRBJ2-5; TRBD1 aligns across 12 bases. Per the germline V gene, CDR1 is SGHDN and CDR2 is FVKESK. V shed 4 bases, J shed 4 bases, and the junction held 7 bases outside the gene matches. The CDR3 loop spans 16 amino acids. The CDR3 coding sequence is TGTGCCAGCAGCCCACCGGGACAGGGGGCGGTAGAGACCCAGTACTTC. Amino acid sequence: CASSPPGQGAVETQYF.

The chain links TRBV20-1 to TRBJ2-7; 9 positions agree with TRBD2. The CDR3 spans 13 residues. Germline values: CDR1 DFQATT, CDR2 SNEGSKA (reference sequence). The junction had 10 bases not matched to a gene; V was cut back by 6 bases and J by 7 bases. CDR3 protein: CSAPGSGGAEQYF. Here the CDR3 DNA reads TGCAGTGCCCCGGGTAGCGGGGGAGCGGAGCAGTACTTC.

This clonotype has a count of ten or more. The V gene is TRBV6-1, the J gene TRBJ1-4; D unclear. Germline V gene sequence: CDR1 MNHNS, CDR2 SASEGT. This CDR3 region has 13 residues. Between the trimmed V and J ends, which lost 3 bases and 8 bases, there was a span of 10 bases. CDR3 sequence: CASSERIGEKLFF. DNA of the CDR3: TGTGCCAGCAGTGAGCGAATAGGGGAAAAACTGTTTTTT.

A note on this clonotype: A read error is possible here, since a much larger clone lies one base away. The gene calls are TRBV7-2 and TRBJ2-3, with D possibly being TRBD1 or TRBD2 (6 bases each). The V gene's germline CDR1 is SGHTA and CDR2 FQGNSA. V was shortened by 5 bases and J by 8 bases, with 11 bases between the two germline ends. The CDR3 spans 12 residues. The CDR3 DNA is TGTGCCAGCAGCCCCCCGGGGGCTACGCAGTATTTT. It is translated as CASSPPGATQYF.

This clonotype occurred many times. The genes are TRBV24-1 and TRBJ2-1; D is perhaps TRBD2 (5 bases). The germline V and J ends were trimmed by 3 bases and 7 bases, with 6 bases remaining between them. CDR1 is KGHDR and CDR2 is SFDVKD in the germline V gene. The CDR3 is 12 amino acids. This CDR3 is CATSDRGNEQFF. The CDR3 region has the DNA TGTGCCACCAGTGATCGGGGTAATGAGCAGTTCTTC.

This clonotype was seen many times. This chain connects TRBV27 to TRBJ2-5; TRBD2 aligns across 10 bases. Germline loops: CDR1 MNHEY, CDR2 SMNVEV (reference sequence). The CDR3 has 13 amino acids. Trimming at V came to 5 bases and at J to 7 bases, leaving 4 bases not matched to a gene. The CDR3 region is CASSTSGIGTQYF. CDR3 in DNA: TGTGCCAGCAGTACTAGCGGGATCGGGACCCAGTACTTC.

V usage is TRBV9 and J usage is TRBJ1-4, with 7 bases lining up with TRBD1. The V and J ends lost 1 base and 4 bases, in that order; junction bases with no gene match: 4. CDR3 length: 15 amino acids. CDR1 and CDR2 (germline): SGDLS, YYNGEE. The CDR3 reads CASSVRGQRNEKLFF. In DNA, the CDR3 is TGTGCCAGCAGCGTACGGGGACAGCGTAATGAAAAACTGTTTTTT.

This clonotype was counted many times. In DNA form, the CDR3 reads TGTGCCAGCAGCTCTCGACGGGGAGGATATATCAGAGATACGCAGTATTTT. Translated, it gives CASSSRRGGYIRDTQYF. The chain carries TRBV7-9 and TRBJ2-3; a weak D match, TRBD2 (6 bases). V lost 4 bases to trimming and J lost 5 bases, with 22 bases between them. This CDR3 is 17 amino acids long. CDR1 is SEHNR, CDR2 FQNEAQ, per germline (reference sequence).

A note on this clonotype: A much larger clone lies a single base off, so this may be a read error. CDR3 sequence: CRLGGWVIPDEQFF. As DNA, the CDR3 is TGCAGGCTAGGGGGTTGGGTTATTCCCGATGAGCAGTTCTTC. This chain connects TRBV20-1 to TRBJ2-1, with a weak D call TRBD1 (6 bases). This CDR3 is built from 14 residues. CDR1 and CDR2 from the germline V gene are DFQATT and SNEGSKA (reference sequence).

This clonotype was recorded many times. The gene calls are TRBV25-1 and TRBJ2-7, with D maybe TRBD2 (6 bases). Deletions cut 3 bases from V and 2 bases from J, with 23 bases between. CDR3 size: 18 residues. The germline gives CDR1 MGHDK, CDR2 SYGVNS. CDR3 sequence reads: CASSEVASVRLATYEQYF. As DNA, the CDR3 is TGTGCCAGCAGTGAGGTCGCTTCGGTAAGGCTAGCGACCTACGAGCAGTACTTC.